These 25 T cell receptor beta chains share one sample of origin, sequenced in a study of PD-L1 blockade in urothelial cancer. The assay was immunoSEQ multiplex PCR, and TCRdb's table has in-frame clones only and misses some. The table lists under 55,000 clones, over 75% of them singletons. Time point of the sample: pretreatment peripheral blood. This material consisted of PBMCs, taken around atezolizumab (anti-PD-L1) treatment. Every receptor here comes from a donor at least 40 years old with urothelial cancer.

The rearrangement uses TRBV7-3 and TRBJ2-2; 10 bases fit TRBD2. CDR1 SGHTA and CDR2 FQGTGA come from the germline V gene. The ends lost 5 bases at V and 4 bases at J; junction bases unmatched: 4. CDR3 size: 15 residues. The CDR3 protein is CASSPGLAATGELFF. CDR3 coding DNA: TGTGCCAGCAGCCCCGGACTAGCGGCCACCGGGGAGCTGTTTTTT. Drawing the rest from reference TRBV7-3 and TRBJ2-2, the complete variable domain is GAGVSQTPSNKVTEKGKYVELRCDPISGHTALYWYRQSLGQGPEFLIYFQGTGAADDSGLPNDRFFAVRPEGSVSTLKIQRTERGDSAVYLCASSPGLAATGELFFGEGSRLTVL.

The J gene is TRBJ1-1, the V gene TRBV7-3, with 7 bases aligning to TRBD1. Trimming cost V 5 bases and J 1 base; bases outside gene matches: 4. The CDR3 extends over 14 amino acids. The V gene's germline CDR1 is SGHTA and CDR2 FQGTGA. CDR3 sequence (DNA): TGTGCCAGCAGCCAGGGACAGCAGAACACTGAAGCTTTCTTT. Its protein is CASSQGQQNTEAFF.

The chain links TRBV27 to TRBJ2-1, with TRBD2 matching over 7 bases. V trimming: 5 bases; J trimming: 9 bases; junction bases outside the gene matches: 10. CDR3 length: 14 residues. The germline CDR1 and CDR2 sequences are MNHEY and SMNVEV (reference sequence). The CDR3 DNA reads as TGTGCCAGCAGTCCCCCGTTCGGGGGGAGTGAGCAGTTCTTC. Translated, it gives CASSPPFGGSEQFF.

V usage is TRBV7-2 and J usage is TRBJ2-7; TRBD1 might be the D (5 bases). This CDR3 is 15 amino acids long. Trimming removed 8 bases at V and 8 bases at J, with 25 bases between. CDR1 and CDR2 (germline): SGHTA, FQGNSA. The DNA for the CDR3 is TGTGCCAGCGGGGCCCAAGGAACCCACGTAGGCAAGCAGTACTTC. This translates into CASGAQGTHVGKQYF.

The chain employs TRBV28 and TRBJ2-3; D might be TRBD2 (6 bases). With 3 bases removed from V and 11 bases from J, the gap between germline ends came to 18 bases. The CDR3 extends over 14 amino acids. Germline V CDR1 and CDR2: MDHEN, SYDVKM. In DNA form, the CDR3 reads TGTGCCAGCAGTTTCGGCCGGGGCCGGAGGGGGCAGTATTTT. This sequence encodes CASSFGRGRRGQYF.

A word on this clone: Sequence at one end of the junction differs from germline and may be a read error. The V gene is TRBV7-7, the J gene TRBJ1-1; no clear D gene. The length of the CDR3 is 13 residues. Germline CDR1 and CDR2: SSHAT and FNYEAQ (reference sequence). CDR3: CASSRTPNTEAFF. The CDR3 DNA sequence: TGTGCTAGCAGCCGAACACCGAACACTGAAGCTTTCTTT.

J is TRBJ1-1 and V is TRBV5-1; 7 positions agree with TRBD1. The CDR3 has 17 amino acids. Germline-derived CDR1 and CDR2 are SGHRS and YFSETQ. Losses at the gene ends were 6 bases for V and 1 base for J; bases not matched to a gene: 15. DNA of the CDR3: TGCGCCAGCAACCCCCGGGGTGGGCAGGGGGGGAACACTGAAGCTTTCTTT. Translated, it gives CASNPRGGQGGNTEAFF. Based on the CDR3 plus reference TRBV5-1 and TRBJ1-1, the full variable domain is KAGVTQTPRYLIKTRGQQVTLSCSPISGHRSVSWYQQTPGQGLQFLFEYFSETQRNKGNFPGRFSGRQFSNSRSEMNVSTLELGDSALYLCASNPRGGQGGNTEAFFGQGTRLTVV.

The chain combines TRBV7-9 with TRBJ2-7, with TRBD2 as a possible D gene (5 bases). The V end was cut by 2 bases, the J end by 3 bases, with 5 bases between. Germline CDR1 reads SEHNR; CDR2 reads FQNEAQ (reference sequence). This CDR3 is built from 12 residues. CDR3 protein: CASSLRDYEQYF. CDR3 nucleotides: TGTGCCAGCAGCTTACGGGACTACGAGCAGTACTTC.

The J gene is TRBJ1-2, the V gene TRBV4-1; TRBD1 might be the D (6 bases). V lost 6 bases, J lost 3 bases, and 11 bases lay in between. This CDR3 has 13 amino acids. Germline V gene sequence: CDR1 MGHRA, CDR2 YSYEKL. The CDR3 nucleotides are TGCGCCAGCAGGCGACAGGAAGACTATGGCTACACCTTC. Translating it yields CASRRQEDYGYTF.

The sample holds a few counts of this clone. The chain combines TRBV29-1 with TRBJ1-2; 7 positions match TRBD1. This CDR3 has 14 amino acids. CDR1 SQVTM and CDR2 ANQGSEA come from the germline V gene. V shed 6 bases, J shed 8 bases, and the junction held 15 bases outside the gene matches. The CDR3 region is CSVEDRSRLGGYTF. CDR3 bases: TGCAGCGTAGAGGACAGGTCCCGCCTTGGGGGCTACACCTTC.

The gene calls are TRBV15 and TRBJ1-2; TRBD1 is a possible D gene (5 bases). The length of the CDR3 is 15 residues. Per germline, CDR1 LNHNV and CDR2 YYDKDF (reference sequence). V was pared by 0 bases and J by 4 bases, with 12 bases between. The CDR3 DNA sequence: TGTGCCACCAGCAGAGATTGGGGCCAGGGCTATGGCTACACCTTC. It specifies CATSRDWGQGYGYTF.

As for this clone: The junction departs from the called germline gene at one end, perhaps through a read error. The V and J genes are TRBV7-7 and TRBJ2-5, with D perhaps TRBD1 (9 bases). Germline V lookup: CDR1 SSHAT, CDR2 FNYEAQ (reference sequence). The CDR3 loop spans 14 amino acids. The CDR3 is CASSLAGQGETQYF. For the CDR3, the DNA is TGTGCTAGCAGCTTAGCGGGACAGGGAGAGACCCAGTACTTC.

The chain links TRBV7-2 to TRBJ1-2; maybe TRBD1 (5 bases). The CDR3 sequence is 14 residues long. Germline CDR1 and CDR2: SGHTA and FQGNSA. The germline V and J ends were trimmed by 5 bases and 5 bases, with 15 bases remaining between them. The CDR3 DNA follows: TGTGCCAGCAGCCCCCGGAGGGACCCGTATGGCTACACCTTC. Its protein product is CASSPRRDPYGYTF.

CDR3 sequence: CASSLTPTSGSPGELFF. The CDR3 DNA is TGCGCCAGCAGCCTCACACCCACTAGCGGGAGTCCCGGGGAGCTGTTTTTT. The rearrangement uses TRBV5-1 and TRBJ2-2, with 11 bases fitting TRBD2. Germline CDR1 and CDR2: SGHRS and YFSETQ. The trim removed 4 bases at V and 6 bases at J, leaving 11 bases unmatched. CDR3 length: 17 residues.

This chain joins TRBV6-1 and TRBJ1-5; D unresolved. The ends were cut back, 4 bases at V and 8 bases at J, with 12 bases in the middle. This CDR3 spans 13 amino acids. Germline-derived CDR1 and CDR2 are MNHNS and SASEGT. The CDR3 nucleotides are TGTGCCAGCAGTGCCTTGGGAGTGGAGCCCCAGCATTTT. Translated, it gives CASSALGVEPQHF.

CDR3 DNA: TGTGCCAGCAGCCGGACAGTTACTAACCAAGAGACCCAGTACTTC. Translating gives CASSRTVTNQETQYF. The chain couples TRBV7-9 to TRBJ2-5, with D possibly TRBD1 on 6 matching bases. Germline V gene sequence: CDR1 SEHNR, CDR2 FQNEAQ (reference sequence). V was clipped by 5 bases and J by 0 bases, with 13 bases between them. CDR3 size: 15 residues.

The chain joins TRBV7-2 to TRBJ2-1; D is unresolved. V was shortened by 0 bases and J by 5 bases, with 5 bases between the two germline ends. The CDR3 has 13 amino acids. Germline lookup yields CDR1 SGHTA and CDR2 FQGNSA. The DNA of the CDR3 is TGTGCCAGCAGCTTAGCACTGAACAATGAGCAGTTCTTC. Translation gives CASSLALNNEQFF.

The rearrangement joins TRBV30 to TRBJ1-2, with D possibly TRBD1 on 5 matching bases. This CDR3 contains 12 residues. Trimming shortened V by 5 bases and J by 6 bases, and 13 bases separated the two germline ends. Germline CDR1 GTSNPN, CDR2 SVGIG (reference sequence). CDR3 loop: CAWVGRGDGYTF. The CDR3 DNA sequence: TGTGCCTGGGTAGGCCGGGGGGATGGCTACACCTTC.

The CDR3 DNA is TGTGCCAGTAGTCCCGGGGCTAGCGGGAGTTACGAGCAGTACTTC. Protein: CASSPGASGSYEQYF. The chain couples TRBV19 to TRBJ2-7; TRBD2 matches 10 bases. V shed 5 bases, J shed 4 bases, and the junction held 8 bases outside the gene matches. The CDR3 is made up of 15 amino acids. Germline CDR1 is LNHDA and CDR2 is SQIVND (reference sequence).

V is TRBV7-9 and J is TRBJ2-7; D possibly corresponds to TRBD2 (5 bases). V was shortened by 7 bases and J by 0 bases, with 13 bases between the two germline ends. The CDR3 totals 14 residues. Germline V CDR1 and CDR2: SEHNR, FQNEAQ (reference sequence). CDR3 sequence: CASTPLGSSYEQYF. In nucleotides, the CDR3 is TGTGCCAGCACCCCCCTAGGGAGCTCCTACGAGCAGTACTTC.

The CDR3 region is CSARPGGETQYF. CDR3 sequence (DNA): TGCAGCGCACGCCCGGGAGGAGAGACCCAGTACTTC. This chain uses TRBV29-1 with TRBJ2-5; 7 bases align to TRBD2. The CDR3 is 12 residues long. With 7 bases clipped from V and 4 bases from J, the junction kept 6 bases outside the gene matches. Looked up from germline, CDR1 is SQVTM and CDR2 is ANQGSEA.

This clone was seen only a few times. The chain links TRBV2 to TRBJ2-2; 8 nucleotides match TRBD1. The germline V gene encodes CDR1 SNHLY and CDR2 FYNNEI. The CDR3 consists of 15 residues. V shed 10 bases, J shed 0 bases, and the junction held 7 bases outside the gene matches. Written as DNA, the CDR3 is TGTGCCACCCACAGGACAGGGCCGAACACCGGGGAGCTGTTTTTT. This codes for CATHRTGPNTGELFF.

V usage is TRBV5-4 and J usage is TRBJ2-7; 7 bases are a match to TRBD1. Per germline, CDR1 SGHNT and CDR2 YYREEE (reference sequence). The trim removed 3 bases at V and 4 bases at J, leaving 7 bases unmatched. CDR3 length equals 14 residues. For the CDR3, the DNA is TGTGCCAGCAGCTGGGGGACAGCCTCTTACGAGCAGTACTTC. Residues: CASSWGTASYEQYF.

The V and J genes are TRBV27 and TRBJ2-2, with 9 positions matching TRBD1. The CDR3 loop spans 15 amino acids. V lost 2 bases and J lost 3; bases outside the gene matches: 1. Germline values: CDR1 MNHEY, CDR2 SMNVEV (reference sequence). CDR3 coding DNA: TGTGCCAGCAGTTTAGGGACAGGGCACACCGGGGAGCTGTTTTTT. This translates into CASSLGTGHTGELFF.

V usage is TRBV19 and J usage is TRBJ1-2, with D perhaps matching TRBD1 (6 bases). Trimming shortened V by 7 bases and J by 7 bases, and 13 bases separated the two germline ends. Germline V lookup: CDR1 LNHDA, CDR2 SQIVND (reference sequence). This CDR3 spans 12 amino acids. CDR3 region: CASKGQGTGYTF. The CDR3 nucleotides read TGTGCCAGTAAGGGGCAGGGGACTGGCTACACCTTC.